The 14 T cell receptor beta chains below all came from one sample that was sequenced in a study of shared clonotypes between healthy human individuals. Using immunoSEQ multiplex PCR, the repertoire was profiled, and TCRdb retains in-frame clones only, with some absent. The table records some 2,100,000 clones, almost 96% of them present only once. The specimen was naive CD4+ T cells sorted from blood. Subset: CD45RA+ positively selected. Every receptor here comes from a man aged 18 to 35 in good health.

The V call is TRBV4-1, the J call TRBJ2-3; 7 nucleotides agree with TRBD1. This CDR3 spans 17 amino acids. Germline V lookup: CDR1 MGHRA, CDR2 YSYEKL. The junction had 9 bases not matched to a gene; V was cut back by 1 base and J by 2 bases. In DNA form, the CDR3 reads TGCGCCAGCAGCCAAGGCCGCGGACAGGTTCACACAGATACGCAGTATTTT. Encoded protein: CASSQGRGQVHTDTQYF.

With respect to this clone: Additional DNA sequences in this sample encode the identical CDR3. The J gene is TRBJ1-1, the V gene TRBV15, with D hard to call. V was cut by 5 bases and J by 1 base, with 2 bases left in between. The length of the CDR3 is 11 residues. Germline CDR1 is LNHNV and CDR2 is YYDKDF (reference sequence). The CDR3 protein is CATSRNTEAFF. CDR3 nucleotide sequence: TGTGCCACCAGCCGGAACACTGAAGCTTTCTTT.

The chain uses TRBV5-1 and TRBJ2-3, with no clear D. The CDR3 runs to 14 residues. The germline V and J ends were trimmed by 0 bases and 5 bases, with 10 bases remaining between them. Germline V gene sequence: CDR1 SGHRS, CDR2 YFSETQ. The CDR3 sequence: CASSLVPIRDTQYF. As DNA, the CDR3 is TGCGCCAGCAGCTTGGTGCCTATCCGAGATACGCAGTATTTT.

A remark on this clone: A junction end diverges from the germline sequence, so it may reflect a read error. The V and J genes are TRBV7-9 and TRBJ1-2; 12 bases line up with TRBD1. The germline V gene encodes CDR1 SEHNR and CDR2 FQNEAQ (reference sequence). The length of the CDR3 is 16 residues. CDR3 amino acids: CASRRTGTGGNYSYTF. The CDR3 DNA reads TGTGCCAGCAGGCGAACCGGGACAGGGGGCAACTATAGCTACACCTTC.

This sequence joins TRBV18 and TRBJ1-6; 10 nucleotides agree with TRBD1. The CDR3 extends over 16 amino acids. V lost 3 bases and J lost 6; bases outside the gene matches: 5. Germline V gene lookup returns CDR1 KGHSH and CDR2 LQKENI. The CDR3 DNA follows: TGTGCCAGCTCACCGGGGACAGGGGCTCTTAATTCACCCCTCCACTTT. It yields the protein CASSPGTGALNSPLHF. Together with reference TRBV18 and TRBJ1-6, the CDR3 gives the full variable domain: NAGVMQNPRHLVRRRGQEARLRCSPMKGHSHVYWYRQLPEEGLKFMVYLQKENIIDESGMPKERFSAEFPKEGPSILRIQQVVRGDSAAYFCASSPGTGALNSPLHFGNGTRLTVT.

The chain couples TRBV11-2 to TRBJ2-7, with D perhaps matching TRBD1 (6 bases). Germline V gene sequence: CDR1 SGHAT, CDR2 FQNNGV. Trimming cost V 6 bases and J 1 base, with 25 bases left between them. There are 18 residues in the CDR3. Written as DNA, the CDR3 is TGTGCCAGCAGACGGCCGGGTCTCGGACAGCGCCTTTCCTACGAGCAGTACTTC. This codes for CASRRPGLGQRLSYEQYF.

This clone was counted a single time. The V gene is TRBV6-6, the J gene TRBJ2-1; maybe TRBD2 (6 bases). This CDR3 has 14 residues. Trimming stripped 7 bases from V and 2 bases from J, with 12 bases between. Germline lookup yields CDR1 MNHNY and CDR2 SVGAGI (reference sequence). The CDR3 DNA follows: TGTGCCAGCACCCTGCGGGGTGCCTACAATGAGCAGTTCTTC. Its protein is CASTLRGAYNEQFF.

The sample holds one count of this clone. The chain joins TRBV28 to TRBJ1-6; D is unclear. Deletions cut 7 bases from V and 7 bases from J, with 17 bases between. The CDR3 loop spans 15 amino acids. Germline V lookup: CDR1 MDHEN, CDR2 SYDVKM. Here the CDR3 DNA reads TGTGCCAGCACCAAGCTCGGGTTTGGCAATTCACCCCTCCACTTT. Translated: CASTKLGFGNSPLHF.

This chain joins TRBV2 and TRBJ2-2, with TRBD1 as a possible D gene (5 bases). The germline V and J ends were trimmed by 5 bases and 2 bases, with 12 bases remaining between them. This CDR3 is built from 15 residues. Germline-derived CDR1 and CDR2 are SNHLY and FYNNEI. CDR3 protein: CASSWGGYNTGELFF. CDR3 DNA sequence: TGTGCCAGCAGTTGGGGCGGATACAACACCGGGGAGCTGTTTTTT.

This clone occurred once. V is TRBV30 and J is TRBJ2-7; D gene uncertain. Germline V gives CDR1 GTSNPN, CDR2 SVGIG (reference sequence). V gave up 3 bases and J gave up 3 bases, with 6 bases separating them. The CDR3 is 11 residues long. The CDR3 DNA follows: TGTGCCTGGAGCGGGCACTACGAGCAGTACTTC. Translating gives CAWSGHYEQYF.

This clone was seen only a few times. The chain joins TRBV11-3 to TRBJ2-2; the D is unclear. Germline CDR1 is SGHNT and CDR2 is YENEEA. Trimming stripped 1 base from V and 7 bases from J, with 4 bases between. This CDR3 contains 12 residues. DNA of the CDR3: TGTGCCAGCAGCTTAGTTCTCGGGGAGCTGTTTTTT. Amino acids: CASSLVLGELFF.

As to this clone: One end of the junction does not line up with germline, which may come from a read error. The CDR3 DNA reads TGTGCCAGCACCCGCCTAGCGGACCTTGTGGGAGAGCTGGACTTC. It encodes CASTRLADLVGELDF. This chain uses TRBV6-5 with TRBJ2-5; 7 bases match TRBD2. Germline lookup yields CDR1 MNHEY and CDR2 SVGAGI. The CDR3 spans 15 residues.

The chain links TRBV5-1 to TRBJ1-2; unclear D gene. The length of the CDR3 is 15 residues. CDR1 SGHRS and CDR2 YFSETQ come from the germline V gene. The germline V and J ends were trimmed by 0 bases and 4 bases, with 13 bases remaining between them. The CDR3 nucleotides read TGCGCCAGCAGCTTGGCCCCCGGGAGCTCCTATGGCTACACCTTC. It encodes CASSLAPGSSYGYTF.

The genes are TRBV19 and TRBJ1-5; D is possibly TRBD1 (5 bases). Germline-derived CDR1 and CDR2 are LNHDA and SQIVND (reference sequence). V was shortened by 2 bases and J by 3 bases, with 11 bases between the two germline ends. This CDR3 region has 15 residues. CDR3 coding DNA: TGTGCCAGTAGTATACCCTCAGGGTACAATCAGCCCCAGCATTTT. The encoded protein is CASSIPSGYNQPQHF.